The sample holds a few counts of the clone carrying this T cell receptor beta chain. TCRdb reanalysed the RT-PCR reads using MiXCR and keeps one entry per CDR3 protein. The sample contains about 700,000 distinct CDR3 sequences, 14% of which appear only once. V dropped 7 bases and J dropped 0 bases, with 9 bases sitting between them. Germline CDR1 and CDR2: SGHVS and FQNEAQ. The CDR3 totals 13 residues. Sequenced sample: memory CD4+ T cells from blood. The chain employs TRBV7-8 and TRBJ1-1; D gene ambiguous. The receptor was derived from a female donor in good health, serving as a healthy control. Written as DNA, the CDR3 is TGTGCCAGCACCAGAATAGTGAACACTGAAGCTTTCTTT. Translation: CASTRIVNTEAFF.